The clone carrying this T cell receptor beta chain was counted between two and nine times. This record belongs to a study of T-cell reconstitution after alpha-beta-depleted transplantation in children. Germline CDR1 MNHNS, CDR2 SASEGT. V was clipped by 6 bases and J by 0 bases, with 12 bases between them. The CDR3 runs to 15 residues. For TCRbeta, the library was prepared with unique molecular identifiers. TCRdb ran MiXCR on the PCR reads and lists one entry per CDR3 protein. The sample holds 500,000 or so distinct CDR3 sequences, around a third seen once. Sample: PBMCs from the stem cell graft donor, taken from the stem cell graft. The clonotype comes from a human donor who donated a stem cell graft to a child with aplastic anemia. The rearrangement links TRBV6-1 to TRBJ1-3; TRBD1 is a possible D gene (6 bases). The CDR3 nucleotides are TGTGCCAGCAGGGCGACAGGACTCTCTGGAAACACCATATATTTT. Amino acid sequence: CASRATGLSGNTIYF.